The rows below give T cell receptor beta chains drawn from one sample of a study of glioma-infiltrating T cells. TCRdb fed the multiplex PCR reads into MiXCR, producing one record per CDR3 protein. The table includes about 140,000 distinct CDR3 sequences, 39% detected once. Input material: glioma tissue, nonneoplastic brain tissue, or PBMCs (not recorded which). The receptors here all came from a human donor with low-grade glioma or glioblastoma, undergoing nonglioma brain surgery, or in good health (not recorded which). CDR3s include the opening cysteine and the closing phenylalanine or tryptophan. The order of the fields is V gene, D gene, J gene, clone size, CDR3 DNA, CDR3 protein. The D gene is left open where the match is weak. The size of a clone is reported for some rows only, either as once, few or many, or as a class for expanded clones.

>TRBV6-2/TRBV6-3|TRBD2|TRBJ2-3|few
TGTGCCAGCAGTTACAGCGGGATGATAGATACGCAGTATTTT
CASSYSGMIDTQYF
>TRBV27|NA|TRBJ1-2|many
TGTGCCAGCAGCCCCACCGGGGGGGATCTTAACTATGGCTACACCTTC
CASSPTGGDLNYGYTF
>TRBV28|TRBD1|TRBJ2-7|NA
TGTGCCAGCAGTCCCTCCGGGACAGGCTACGAGCGGTACTTC
CASSPSGTGYERYF
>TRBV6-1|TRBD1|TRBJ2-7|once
TGTGCCAGCAGTTCTTTGGGACAGGGTGATTACGAGCAGTACTTC
CASSSLGQGDYEQYF
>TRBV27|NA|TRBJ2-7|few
TGTGCCAGCAGTTTAGGGCCCGGGTTTGTCTACGAGCAGTACTTC
CASSLGPGFVYEQYF
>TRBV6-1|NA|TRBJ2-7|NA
TGTGCCAGCAGTTCCCAGGACACCTCCTACGAGCAGTACTTC
CASSSQDTSYEQYF
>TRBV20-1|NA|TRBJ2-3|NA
TGCAGTGCTAGAGATCCAGCCAGGGAAGATACGCAGTATTTT
CSARDPAREDTQYF
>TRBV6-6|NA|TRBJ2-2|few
TGTGCCAGCAGTTACTCGCCCGGGCGGGAGCTGTTTTTT
CASSYSPGRELFF
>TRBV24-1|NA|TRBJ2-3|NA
TGTGCCACCAGTGATTCCGGGGCTGGTCCAGATACGCAGTATTTT
CATSDSGAGPDTQYF
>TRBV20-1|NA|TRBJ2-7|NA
TGCAGTGTTGAGTTTTCGGGCGAGCAGTACTTC
CSVEFSGEQYF
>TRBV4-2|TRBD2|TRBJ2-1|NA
TGTGCCAGCAGCCAAGTGGGACTAGCGGGGGAGTACAATGAGCAGTTCTTC
CASSQVGLAGEYNEQFF
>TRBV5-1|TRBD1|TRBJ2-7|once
TGCGCCAGCAGCCTCGGACAGGGCGAGCAGTACTTC
CASSLGQGEQYF
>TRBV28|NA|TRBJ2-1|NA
TGTGCCAGCAGTTTACCGGGGATCTACAATGAGCAGTTCTTC
CASSLPGIYNEQFF
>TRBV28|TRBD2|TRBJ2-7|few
TGTGCCAGCAGTTCCACGACTAGCCGACAGTACTTC
CASSSTTSRQYF
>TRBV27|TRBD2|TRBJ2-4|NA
TGTGCCAGCAGGAACGCGGGGGGAAACATTCAGTACTTC
CASRNAGGNIQYF
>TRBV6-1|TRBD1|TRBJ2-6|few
TGTGCCAGCAGTTCTAAACCGGGACAGTTCCTCTCTGGGGCCAACGTCCTGACTTTC
CASSSKPGQFLSGANVLTF
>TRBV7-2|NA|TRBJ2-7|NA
TGTGCCAGCAGCCCCACCGGGACTCGTTTATACGAGCAGTACTTC
CASSPTGTRLYEQYF
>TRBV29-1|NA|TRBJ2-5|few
TGCAGCGTTGCAGAGGGGGGTGGGACCCAGTACTTC
CSVAEGGGTQYF
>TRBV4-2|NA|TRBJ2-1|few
TGTGCCAGCAGCCAATATGAGATTCTTGGTGAGCAGTTCTTC
CASSQYEILGEQFF
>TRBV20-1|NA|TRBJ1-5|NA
TGCAGTGCTAGGGGCGGTCAAGCTAGCAATCAGCCCCAGCATTTT
CSARGGQASNQPQHF
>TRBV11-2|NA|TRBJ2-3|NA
TGTGCCAGCAGCGCTGCGGATACGCAGTATTTT
CASSAADTQYF
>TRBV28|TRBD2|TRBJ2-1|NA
TGTGCCAGCAGTTTATTCTTTTTTGCGGGAGAAACCTACAATGAGCAGTTCTTC
CASSLFFFAGETYNEQFF
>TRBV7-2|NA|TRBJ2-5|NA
TGTGCCAGCAGCCCTACTTCTTTGGGGGCCCAGTACTTC
CASSPTSLGAQYF
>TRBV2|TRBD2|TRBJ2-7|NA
TGTGCCAGCAGTCAATCCGGGACTAGGAGTGAGCAGTACTTC
CASSQSGTRSEQYF
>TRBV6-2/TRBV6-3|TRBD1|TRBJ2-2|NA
TGTGCCAGCAGGCGGACAGGGGGCGCTCCCGGGGAGCTGTTTTTT
CASRRTGGAPGELFF
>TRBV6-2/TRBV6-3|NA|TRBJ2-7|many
TGTGCCAGCAGTTACTCGTCCGAGCAGTACTTC
CASSYSSEQYF